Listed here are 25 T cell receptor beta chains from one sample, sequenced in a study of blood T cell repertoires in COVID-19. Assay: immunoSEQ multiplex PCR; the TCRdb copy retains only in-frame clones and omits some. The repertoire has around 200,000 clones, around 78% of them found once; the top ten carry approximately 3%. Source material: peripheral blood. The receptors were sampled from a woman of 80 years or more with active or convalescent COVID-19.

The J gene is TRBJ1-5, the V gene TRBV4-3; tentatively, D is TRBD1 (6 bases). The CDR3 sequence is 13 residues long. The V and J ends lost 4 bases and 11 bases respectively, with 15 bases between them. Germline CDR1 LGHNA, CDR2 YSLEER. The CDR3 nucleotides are TGCGCCAGCAGCCGAACGACAGGCCAGACCCAGCATTTT. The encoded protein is CASSRTTGQTQHF.

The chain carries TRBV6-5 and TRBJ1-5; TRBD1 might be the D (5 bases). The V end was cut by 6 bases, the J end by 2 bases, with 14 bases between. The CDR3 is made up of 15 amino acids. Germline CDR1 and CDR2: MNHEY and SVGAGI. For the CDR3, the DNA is TGTGCCAGCAGAAACCCAGGGTACGGCAATCAGCCCCAGCATTTT. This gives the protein CASRNPGYGNQPQHF.

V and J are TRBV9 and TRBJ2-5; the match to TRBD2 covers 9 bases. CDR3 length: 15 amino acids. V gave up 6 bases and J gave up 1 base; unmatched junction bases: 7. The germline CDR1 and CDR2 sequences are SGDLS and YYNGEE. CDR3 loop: CASTPSGVSQETQYF. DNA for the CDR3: TGTGCCAGCACCCCTAGCGGGGTCAGCCAAGAGACCCAGTACTTC.

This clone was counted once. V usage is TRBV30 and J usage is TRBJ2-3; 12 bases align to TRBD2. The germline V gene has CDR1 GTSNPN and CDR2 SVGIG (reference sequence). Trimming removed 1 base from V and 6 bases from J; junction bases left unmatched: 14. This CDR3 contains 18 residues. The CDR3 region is CAWSAGTSGPAGLDTQYF. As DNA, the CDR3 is TGTGCCTGGAGTGCCGGGACTAGCGGGCCCGCGGGTTTGGATACGCAGTATTTT.

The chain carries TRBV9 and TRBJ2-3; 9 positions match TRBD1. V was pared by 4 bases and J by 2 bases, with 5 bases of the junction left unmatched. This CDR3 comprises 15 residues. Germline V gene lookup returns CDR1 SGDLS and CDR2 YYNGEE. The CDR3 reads CASSLQGAVTDTQYF. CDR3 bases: TGTGCCAGCAGCCTACAGGGGGCCGTCACAGATACGCAGTATTTT.

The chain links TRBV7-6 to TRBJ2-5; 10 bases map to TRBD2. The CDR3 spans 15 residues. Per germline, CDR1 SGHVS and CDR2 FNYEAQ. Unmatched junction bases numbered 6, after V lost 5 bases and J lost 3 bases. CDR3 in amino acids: CASSRSGTSEETQYF. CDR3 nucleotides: TGTGCCAGCAGCAGATCCGGGACTAGCGAAGAGACCCAGTACTTC.

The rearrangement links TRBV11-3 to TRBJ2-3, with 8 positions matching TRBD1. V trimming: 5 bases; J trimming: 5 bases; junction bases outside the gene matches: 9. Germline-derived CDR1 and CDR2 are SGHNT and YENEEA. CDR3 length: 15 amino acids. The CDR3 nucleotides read TGTGCCAGCAGCCGCGGACAGGGTGTAGGAGATACGCAGTATTTT. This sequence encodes CASSRGQGVGDTQYF.

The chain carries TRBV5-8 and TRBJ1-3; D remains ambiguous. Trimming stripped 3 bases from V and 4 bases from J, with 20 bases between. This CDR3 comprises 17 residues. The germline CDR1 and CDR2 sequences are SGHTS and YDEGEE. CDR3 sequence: CASSSRTGGDLGNTIYF. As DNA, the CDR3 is TGTGCCAGCAGCTCAAGGACCGGAGGAGATCTCGGAAACACCATATATTTT.

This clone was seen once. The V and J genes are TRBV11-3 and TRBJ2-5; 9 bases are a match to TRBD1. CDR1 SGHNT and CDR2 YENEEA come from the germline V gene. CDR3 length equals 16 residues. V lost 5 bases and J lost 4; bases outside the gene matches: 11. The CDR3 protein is CASSPGTGITGETQYF. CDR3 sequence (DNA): TGTGCCAGCAGCCCAGGGACAGGGATTACAGGAGAGACCCAGTACTTC.

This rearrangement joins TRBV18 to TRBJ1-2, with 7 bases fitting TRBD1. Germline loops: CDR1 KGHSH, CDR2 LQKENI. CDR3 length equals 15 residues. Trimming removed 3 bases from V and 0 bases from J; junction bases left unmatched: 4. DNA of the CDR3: TGTGCCAGCTCACCTCAGGGGGGCGCTAACTATGGCTACACCTTC. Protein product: CASSPQGGANYGYTF. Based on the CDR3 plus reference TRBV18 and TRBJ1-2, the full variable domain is NAGVMQNPRHLVRRRGQEARLRCSPMKGHSHVYWYRQLPEEGLKFMVYLQKENIIDESGMPKERFSAEFPKEGPSILRIQQVVRGDSAAYFCASSPQGGANYGYTFGSGTRLTVV.

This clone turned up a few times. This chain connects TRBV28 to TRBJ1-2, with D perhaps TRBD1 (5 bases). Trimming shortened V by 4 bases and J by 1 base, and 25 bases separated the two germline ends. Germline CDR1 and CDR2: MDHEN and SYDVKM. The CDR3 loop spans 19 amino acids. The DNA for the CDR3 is TGTGCCAGCAGTTCTTTCCGTGGGGCGGGAGGGCCCCTTAACTATGGCTACACCTTC. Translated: CASSSFRGAGGPLNYGYTF.

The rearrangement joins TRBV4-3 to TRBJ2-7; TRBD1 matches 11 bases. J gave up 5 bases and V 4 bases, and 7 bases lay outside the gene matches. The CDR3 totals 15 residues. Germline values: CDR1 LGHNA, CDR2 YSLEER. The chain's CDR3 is CASSLRDRGSNEQYF. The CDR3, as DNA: TGCGCCAGCAGCCTCCGGGACAGGGGGTCAAACGAGCAGTACTTC.

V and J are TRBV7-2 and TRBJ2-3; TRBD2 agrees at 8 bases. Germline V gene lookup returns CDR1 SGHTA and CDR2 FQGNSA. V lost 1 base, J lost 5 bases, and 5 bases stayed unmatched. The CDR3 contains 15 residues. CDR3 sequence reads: CASSLVLGGGDTQYF. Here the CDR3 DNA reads TGTGCCAGCAGCTTAGTCCTCGGGGGGGGAGATACGCAGTATTTT.

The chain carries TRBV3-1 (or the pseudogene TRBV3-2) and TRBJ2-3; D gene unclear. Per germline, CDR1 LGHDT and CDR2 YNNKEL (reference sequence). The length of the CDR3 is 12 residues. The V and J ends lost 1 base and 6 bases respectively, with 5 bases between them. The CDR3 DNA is TGTGCCAGCAGCCAAGTCTCCGATACGCAGTATTTT. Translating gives CASSQVSDTQYF.

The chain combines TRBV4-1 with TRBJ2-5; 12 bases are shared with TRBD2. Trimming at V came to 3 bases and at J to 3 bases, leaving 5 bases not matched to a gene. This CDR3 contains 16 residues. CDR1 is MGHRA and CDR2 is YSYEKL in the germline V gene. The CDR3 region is CASSHYRTSGEETQYF. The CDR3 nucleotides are TGCGCCAGCAGCCACTACCGGACTAGCGGGGAAGAGACCCAGTACTTC.

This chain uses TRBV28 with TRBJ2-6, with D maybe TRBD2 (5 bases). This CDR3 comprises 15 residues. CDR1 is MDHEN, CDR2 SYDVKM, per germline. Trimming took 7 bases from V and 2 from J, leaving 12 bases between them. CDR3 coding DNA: TGTGCCAGCACCTTACCCGGGGCTGGGGCCAACGTCCTGACTTTC. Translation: CASTLPGAGANVLTF.

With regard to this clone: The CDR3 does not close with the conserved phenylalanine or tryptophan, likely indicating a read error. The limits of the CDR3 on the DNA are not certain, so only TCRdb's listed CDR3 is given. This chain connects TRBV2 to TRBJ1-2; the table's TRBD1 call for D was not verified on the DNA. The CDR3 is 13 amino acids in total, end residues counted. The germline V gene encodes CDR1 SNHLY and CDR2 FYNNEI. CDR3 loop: CASSEANPGQVVY.

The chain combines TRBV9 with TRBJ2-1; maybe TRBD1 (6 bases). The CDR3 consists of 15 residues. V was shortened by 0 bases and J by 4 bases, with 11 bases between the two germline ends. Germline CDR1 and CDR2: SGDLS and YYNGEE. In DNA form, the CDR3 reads TGTGCCAGCAGCGTAGAGGGGGACGAATACAATGAGCAGTTCTTC. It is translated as CASSVEGDEYNEQFF.

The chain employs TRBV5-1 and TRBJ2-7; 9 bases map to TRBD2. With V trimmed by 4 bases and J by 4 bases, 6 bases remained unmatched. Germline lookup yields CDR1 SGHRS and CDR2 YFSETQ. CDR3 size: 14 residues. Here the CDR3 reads CASSPGLARYEQYF. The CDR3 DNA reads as TGCGCCAGCAGCCCAGGACTAGCGAGGTACGAGCAGTACTTC.

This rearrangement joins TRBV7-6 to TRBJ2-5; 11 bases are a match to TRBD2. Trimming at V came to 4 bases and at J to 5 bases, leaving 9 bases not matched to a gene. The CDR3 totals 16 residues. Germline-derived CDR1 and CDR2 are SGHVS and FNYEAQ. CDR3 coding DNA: TGTGCCAGCAGCTGGACACTAGCGGGGGATCCCGAGACCCAGTACTTC. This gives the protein CASSWTLAGDPETQYF.

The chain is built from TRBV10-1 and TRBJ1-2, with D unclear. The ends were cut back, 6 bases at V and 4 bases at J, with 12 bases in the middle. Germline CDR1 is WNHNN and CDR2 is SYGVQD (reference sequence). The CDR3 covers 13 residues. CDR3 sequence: CASSSGRFYGYTF. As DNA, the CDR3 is TGCGCCAGCAGCTCCGGGAGATTCTATGGCTACACCTTC.

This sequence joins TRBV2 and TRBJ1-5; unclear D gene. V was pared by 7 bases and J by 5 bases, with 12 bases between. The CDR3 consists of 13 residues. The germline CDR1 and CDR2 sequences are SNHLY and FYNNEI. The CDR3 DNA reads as TGTGCCAGCACCAATCAGCAGGATCAGCCCCAGCATTTT. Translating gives CASTNQQDQPQHF. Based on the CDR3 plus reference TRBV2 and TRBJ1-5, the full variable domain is EPEVTQTPSHQVTQMGQEVILRCVPISNHLYFYWYRQILGQKVEFLVSFYNNEISEKSEIFDDQFSVERPDGSNFTLKIRSTKLEDSAMYFCASTNQQDQPQHFGDGTRLSIL.

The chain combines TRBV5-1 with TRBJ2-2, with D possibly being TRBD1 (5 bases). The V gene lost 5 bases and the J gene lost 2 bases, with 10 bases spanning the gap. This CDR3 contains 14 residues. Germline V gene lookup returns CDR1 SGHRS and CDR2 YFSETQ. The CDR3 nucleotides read TGCGCCAGCAGATTCAGGGCAAACACCGGGGAGCTGTTTTTT. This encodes CASRFRANTGELFF.

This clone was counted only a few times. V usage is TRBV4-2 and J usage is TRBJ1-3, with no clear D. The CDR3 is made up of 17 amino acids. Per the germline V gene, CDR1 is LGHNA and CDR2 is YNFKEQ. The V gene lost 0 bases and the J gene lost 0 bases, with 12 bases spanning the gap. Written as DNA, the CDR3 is TGTGCCAGCAGCCAAGAAGCCACGAAATTCTCTGGAAACACCATATATTTT. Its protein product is CASSQEATKFSGNTIYF.

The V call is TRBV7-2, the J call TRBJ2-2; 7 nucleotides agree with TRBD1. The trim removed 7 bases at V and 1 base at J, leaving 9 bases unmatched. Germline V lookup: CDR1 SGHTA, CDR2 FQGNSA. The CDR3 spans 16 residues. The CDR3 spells CASKILGQLNTGELFF. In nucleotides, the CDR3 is TGTGCCAGCAAGATTCTGGGACAGTTGAACACCGGGGAGCTGTTTTTT.